This T cell receptor (beta chain) was recorded in a study of cytomegalovirus exposure and HLA in healthy donors. Researchers ran the PCR with 60 Vbeta and 13 Jbeta primers. TCRdb's table, derived via immunoSEQ multiplex PCR, lists solely in-frame clones and lacks some. Of approximately 90,000 clones in the sample, around 77% are singletons; the top ten hold over 3%. The germline V gene has CDR1 MNHNY and CDR2 SVGAGI (reference sequence). The CDR3 extends over 14 amino acids. V was shortened by 4 bases and J by 2 bases, with 9 bases between the two germline ends. The study, taken as a whole, reports: It was in a later analysis that TCR association rates were seen to vary by HLA locus, highest for DRB1 and lowest for HLA-C. Highly shared sequence variants in one cluster were likely a sequencing artifact.

In its sample, this clone was seen once. What it recognizes is unknown. This clonotype was obtained from a man in his forties in good health and CMV-seronegative. The chain carries TRBV6-6 and TRBJ1-5; D is unclear. The sequencing input was PBMCs. The CDR3 sequence is CASSLEGGNQPQHF. For the CDR3, the DNA is TGTGCCAGCAGTTTAGAGGGCGGCAATCAGCCCCAGCATTTT.